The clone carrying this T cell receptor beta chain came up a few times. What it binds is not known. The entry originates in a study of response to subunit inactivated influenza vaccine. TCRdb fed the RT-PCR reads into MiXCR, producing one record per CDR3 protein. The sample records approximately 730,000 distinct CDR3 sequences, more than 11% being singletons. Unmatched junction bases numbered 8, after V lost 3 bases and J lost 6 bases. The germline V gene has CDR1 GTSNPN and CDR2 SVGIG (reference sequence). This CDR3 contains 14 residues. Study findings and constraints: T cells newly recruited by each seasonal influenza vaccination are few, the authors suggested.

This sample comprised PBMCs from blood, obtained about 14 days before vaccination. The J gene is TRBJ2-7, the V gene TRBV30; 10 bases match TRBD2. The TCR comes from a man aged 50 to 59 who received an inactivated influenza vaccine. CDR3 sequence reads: CAWSSGTSAGEQYF. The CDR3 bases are TGTGCCTGGAGCTCCGGGACTAGCGCAGGCGAGCAGTACTTC. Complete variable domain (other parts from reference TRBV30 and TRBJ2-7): SQTIHQWPATLVQPVGSPLSLECTVEGTSNPNLYWYRQAAGRGLQLLFYSVGIGQISSEVPQNLSASRPQDRQFILSSKKLLLSDSGFYLCAWSSGTSAGEQYFGPGTRLTVT.